This entry is about one T cell receptor (beta chain). Its target is not known. This PCR relied on a set of 60 Vbeta primers and 13 Jbeta primers. Sequencing used immunoSEQ multiplex PCR; TCRdb keeps in-frame clones, though not all of them. The sample lists about 120,000 clones, less than 65% occurring once. The data derive from a study of cytomegalovirus exposure and HLA in healthy donors. Study observations and caveats: Rare TCR sequences dominated, though some public TCRs recurred in many donors. With later analysis, a missense DCLRE1C variant became linked to TCR beta V- and J-gene trimming. There were about 160 TCR beta chains listed as cytomegalovirus-associated. The availability of immune exposure information extended only to CMV serostatus.

There are 14 residues in the CDR3. With V trimmed by 2 bases and J by 5 bases, 1 base remained unmatched. Germline V gene data show CDR1 as GTSNPN and CDR2 as SVGIG (reference sequence). This receptor was taken from a middle-aged man in good health and CMV-seropositive. The chain couples TRBV30 to TRBJ2-1; TRBD2 matches at 12 bases. Sequenced input: PBMCs. The DNA of the CDR3 is TGTGCCTGGAGTAGGACTAGCGGGAACAATGAGCAGTTCTTC. Its protein is CAWSRTSGNNEQFF.